These 30 T cell receptor beta chains share one sample of origin, sequenced in a study of post-analysis software for immune sequencing data. Broader study findings: In patients, a few TRBV segments were more frequent than in controls, with TRBV5-6, TRBV5-1 and TRBV20-1 among them.

For these TCRs, the target antigens are not known. Researchers reported that TCR beta cDNA libraries carried unique molecular identifiers. Each CDR3 protein gets one entry after TCRdb re-called the PCR reads with MiXCR. The repertoire holds about 680,000 distinct CDR3 sequences, approximately 60% seen once, with 11% in the top ten. Material for sequencing was blood. The receptors stem from a girl between 2 and 10 years old with multiple sclerosis.

V is TRBV27 and J is TRBJ2-7; D tentatively reads TRBD1 or TRBD2 (5 bases each). Trimming took off 5 bases at V and 5 bases at J, with 13 bases between the two ends. CDR1 MNHEY and CDR2 SMNVEV come from the germline V gene (reference sequence). CDR3 size: 13 residues. The chain's CDR3 is CASSTPGTDEQYF. The CDR3 DNA sequence: TGTGCCAGCAGTACGCCGGGGACCGACGAGCAGTACTTC.

The chain couples TRBV14 to TRBJ2-1, with D unresolved. The CDR3 length is 11 residues. The V and J ends lost 5 bases and 8 bases respectively, with 7 bases between them. Germline CDR1 is SGHDN and CDR2 is FVKESK. The CDR3 DNA reads as TGTGCCAGCAGCTCGGCATATGAGCAGTTCTTC. Translation: CASSSAYEQFF.

About this clonotype itself: The junction departs from the called germline gene at one end, perhaps through a read error. This sequence joins TRBV12-3 or TRBV12-4 and TRBJ1-1, with a tentative D call TRBD1 (6 bases). The CDR3 is 15 amino acids. CDR3 region: CACSLRDTMNTEAFF. CDR3 sequence (DNA): TGTGCCTGCAGTCTCAGGGACACTATGAACACTGAAGCTTTCTTT.

The genes are TRBV7-2 and TRBJ2-7, with D tentatively TRBD1 (6 bases). CDR1 and CDR2 (germline): SGHTA, FQGNSA. V dropped 5 bases and J dropped 3 bases, with 8 bases sitting between them. The CDR3 has 12 amino acids. CDR3 DNA: TGTGCCAGCAGCCGCAGGGGCTACGAGCAGTACTTC. This codes for CASSRRGYEQYF. Full variable domain (remainder filled in from reference TRBV7-2 and TRBJ2-7): GAGVSQSPSNKVTEKGKDVELRCDPISGHTALYWYRQSLGQGLEFLIYFQGNSAPDKSGLPSDRFSAERTGGSVSTLTIQRTQQEDSAVYLCASSRRGYEQYFGPGTRLTVT.

The chain links TRBV29-1 to TRBJ2-7; possibly TRBD1 for D (6 bases). Germline V gene data show CDR1 as SQVTM and CDR2 as ANQGSEA. Deletions cut 3 bases from V and 3 bases from J, with 9 bases between. This CDR3 spans 12 amino acids. The CDR3 region is CSVEGDNYEQYF. For the CDR3, the DNA is TGCAGCGTTGAGGGGGACAACTACGAGCAGTACTTC.

The chain uses TRBV11-1 and TRBJ2-2; the match to TRBD1 covers 12 bases. Germline-derived CDR1 and CDR2 are SGHAT and FQDESV (reference sequence). This CDR3 has 15 residues. V gave up 6 bases and J gave up 6 bases; unmatched junction bases: 5. The CDR3 sequence: CASSSGQGASGELFF. DNA of the CDR3: TGTGCCAGCAGTTCGGGACAGGGGGCGTCCGGGGAGCTGTTTTTT.

The V call is TRBV29-1, the J call TRBJ1-2; no clear D gene. The ends were cut back, 1 base at V and 6 bases at J, with 12 bases in the middle. The CDR3 length is 13 residues. Germline V lookup: CDR1 SQVTM, CDR2 ANQGSEA. Here the CDR3 DNA reads TGCAGCGTTGAAGGGGGAAATAGGCATGGCTACACCTTC. Its protein is CSVEGGNRHGYTF.

This chain links TRBV21-1 with TRBJ2-7; the D call of TRBD2 is as the table states it, not checked on the DNA. TRBV21-1 is labeled a pseudogene. The CDR3 contains 14 residues. CDR3 loop: CASSATSGRREQYF. The CDR3 nucleotides read TGTGCCAGCAGCGCGACTAGCGGGAGGCGCGAGCAGTACTTC.

This clonotype was counted only a few times. J is TRBJ2-1 and V is TRBV4-2, with 13 bases matching TRBD2. After removal of 4 bases from V and 6 bases from J, the junction contained 9 bases not matched to a gene. Germline V gene lookup returns CDR1 LGHNA and CDR2 YNFKEQ. This CDR3 is 17 amino acids long. The CDR3 nucleotides are TGTGCCAGCAGCCCGGAAACTAGCGGGGGGGCCATCAATGAGCAGTTCTTC. Protein: CASSPETSGGAINEQFF.

V usage is TRBV4-2 and J usage is TRBJ2-2; D is ambiguous. CDR1 and CDR2 from the germline V gene are LGHNA and YNFKEQ. CDR3 length: 15 amino acids. The germline V and J ends were trimmed by 0 bases and 6 bases, with 11 bases remaining between them. The CDR3 here is CASSQEGWVPGELFF. CDR3 nucleotide sequence: TGTGCCAGCAGCCAAGAAGGGTGGGTTCCCGGGGAGCTGTTTTTT.

V is TRBV6-5 and J is TRBJ1-1; tentatively, D is TRBD1 (5 bases). Germline CDR1 and CDR2: MNHEY and SVGAGI. V was trimmed by 7 bases and J by 1 base, leaving 16 bases between them. CDR3 size: 15 residues. CDR3 amino acids: CASTYPTEGNTEAFF. The CDR3 nucleotides are TGTGCCAGCACATACCCGACAGAGGGGAACACTGAAGCTTTCTTT.

V gene TRBV7-6 combines with J gene TRBJ2-5; 10 bases are a match to TRBD1. With V trimmed by 4 bases and J by 1 base, 9 bases remained unmatched. Germline CDR1 is SGHVS and CDR2 is FNYEAQ. The CDR3 spans 17 residues. The CDR3: CASSWDRGQLPQETQYF. In nucleotides, the CDR3 is TGTGCCAGCAGCTGGGACAGGGGACAACTCCCCCAAGAGACCCAGTACTTC.

This chain uses TRBV9 with TRBJ2-3, with D perhaps given as TRBD1 or TRBD2 (5 bases each). V lost 3 bases and J lost 4, with 21 bases in between. This CDR3 has 17 amino acids. The germline V gene encodes CDR1 SGDLS and CDR2 YYNGEE. Written as DNA, the CDR3 is TGTGCCAGCAGCGGACCCCCTGTAAGCGGACATGCAGATACGCAGTATTTT. This sequence encodes CASSGPPVSGHADTQYF.

The chain is built from TRBV27 and TRBJ2-1, with D maybe TRBD1 (5 bases). The V gene's germline CDR1 is MNHEY and CDR2 SMNVEV (reference sequence). The CDR3 has 13 residues. V lost 6 bases, J lost 7 bases, and 13 bases lay in between. CDR3 sequence: CASSLRDWNEQFF. CDR3 bases: TGTGCCAGCAGCCTCAGGGATTGGAATGAGCAGTTCTTC.

This sequence joins TRBV29-1 and TRBJ1-1; no clear D gene. This CDR3 region has 11 residues. Germline assignment: CDR1 SQVTM and CDR2 ANQGSEA. V was pared by 8 bases and J by 4 bases, with 11 bases between. The CDR3 nucleotides read TGCAGCCACCATTTGGGCACTGAAGCTTTCTTT. Its translation: CSHHLGTEAFF.

The chain combines TRBV11-2 with TRBJ2-1, with D unclear. The V and J ends lost 6 bases and 5 bases respectively, with 5 bases between them. Germline assignment: CDR1 SGHAT and CDR2 FQNNGV. The CDR3 contains 11 residues. CDR3 sequence reads: CASRRHNEQFF. In DNA, the CDR3 is TGTGCCAGCAGACGACACAATGAGCAGTTCTTC.

The V and J genes are TRBV21-1 and TRBJ2-7. TRBV21-1 is recorded as a pseudogene. There are 12 residues in the CDR3. The CDR3 loop is CASSNGRVEQYF. CDR3 nucleotide sequence: TGTGCCAGCAGCAACGGAAGAGTTGAGCAGTACTTC.

This clonotype has a handful of counts. This chain joins TRBV2 and TRBJ2-1, with TRBD2 matching 12 bases. Germline assignment: CDR1 SNHLY and CDR2 FYNNEI. This CDR3 region has 18 residues. The ends lost 5 bases at V and 0 bases at J; junction bases unmatched: 8. The DNA of the CDR3 is TGTGCCAGCAGTAGACCGGGACTAGCGGGCCCCTCCTACAATGAGCAGTTCTTC. Residues: CASSRPGLAGPSYNEQFF.

The genes are TRBV20-1 and TRBJ2-4; D tentatively reads TRBD1 or TRBD2 (5 bases each). The CDR3 is 15 residues long. CDR1 and CDR2 from the germline V gene are DFQATT and SNEGSKA (reference sequence). V was shortened by 6 bases and J by 2 bases, with 17 bases between the two germline ends. CDR3 sequence (DNA): TGCAGTGCCTTCGGAGAGGGGAGTCCCAAAAACATTCAGTACTTC. This codes for CSAFGEGSPKNIQYF.

V gene TRBV7-9 combines with J gene TRBJ2-5; 8 bases fit TRBD1. Germline V lookup: CDR1 SEHNR, CDR2 FQNEAQ (reference sequence). With 5 bases clipped from V and 5 bases from J, the junction kept 10 bases outside the gene matches. The CDR3 runs to 15 residues. In DNA, the CDR3 is TGTGCCAGCAGCACCTACTCAGGGGGCGTGGAGACCCAGTACTTC. Translating it yields CASSTYSGGVETQYF.

V and J are TRBV2 and TRBJ2-1; 12 bases are a match to TRBD2. This CDR3 contains 15 residues. The germline V gene has CDR1 SNHLY and CDR2 FYNNEI. V trimming: 6 bases; J trimming: 4 bases; junction bases outside the gene matches: 4. CDR3 protein: CASRLAGGLYNEQFF. CDR3 nucleotide sequence: TGTGCCAGCAGACTAGCGGGAGGACTATACAATGAGCAGTTCTTC.

The rearrangement uses TRBV11-2 and TRBJ2-7; 10 nucleotides agree with TRBD2. This CDR3 has 14 residues. V was clipped by 5 bases and J by 10 bases; unmatched bases: 11. From germline, CDR1 is SGHAT and CDR2 FQNNGV. In DNA form, the CDR3 reads TGTGCCAGCAGCCCCGGACTAGCGGACCTAACCCAGTACTTC. The encoded protein is CASSPGLADLTQYF.

V and J are TRBV10-1 and TRBJ2-3; D may be TRBD1 (5 bases). This CDR3 has 11 residues. V lost 9 bases, J lost 3 bases, and 7 bases lay in between. CDR1 is WNHNN and CDR2 is SYGVQD in the germline V gene (reference sequence). CDR3 loop: CASGATDTQYF. Written as DNA, the CDR3 is TGCGCCAGTGGGGCGACAGATACGCAGTATTTT.

This chain links TRBV10-3 with TRBJ2-5, with D maybe TRBD2 (5 bases). CDR3 size: 13 residues. From germline, CDR1 is ENHRY and CDR2 SYGVKD. Trimming shortened V by 3 bases and J by 5 bases, and 10 bases separated the two germline ends. CDR3 in amino acids: CAISDSERETQYF. The CDR3 coding sequence is TGTGCCATCAGTGACTCTGAGCGGGAGACCCAGTACTTC.

The rearrangement uses TRBV20-1 and TRBJ2-1, with D possibly TRBD2 on 6 matching bases. Germline V CDR1 and CDR2: DFQATT, SNEGSKA (reference sequence). The CDR3 is made up of 15 amino acids. Trimming pared 0 bases from V and 6 bases from J, leaving 15 bases between. The DNA for the CDR3 is TGCAGTGCTAGAGATCGGACCCGGGGAGGCAATGAGCAGTTCTTC. Its protein is CSARDRTRGGNEQFF.

The V call is TRBV6-6, the J call TRBJ1-6; 10 nucleotides line up with TRBD1. J lost 10 bases, V lost 0 bases, and 0 bases had no gene match. Germline CDR1 MNHNY, CDR2 SVGAGI (reference sequence). This CDR3 has 14 amino acids. The CDR3 bases are TGTGCCAGCAGTTACTCGACAGGGGGCTCACCCCTCCACTTT. Amino acids: CASSYSTGGSPLHF.

This chain links TRBV12-3 or TRBV12-4 with TRBJ2-1; tentatively, D is TRBD2 (6 bases). The V and J ends lost 2 bases and 7 bases respectively, with 12 bases between them. This CDR3 spans 14 amino acids. CDR3 region: CASSLSGLVNEQFF. In DNA, the CDR3 is TGTGCCAGCAGTTTAAGCGGGCTGGTAAATGAGCAGTTCTTC.

As DNA, the CDR3 is TGTGCCAGCAGTTTATTTGAATCGGACGAGACCCAGTACTTC. Residues: CASSLFESDETQYF. The chain couples TRBV12-3 or TRBV12-4 to TRBJ2-7; D uncertain. The DNA end favors TRBJ2-5, so the J call may be wrong. This CDR3 has 14 amino acids.

Only a few counts were recorded for this clonotype. Possible read error: a much larger clone is one base away. The genes are TRBV11-2 and TRBJ2-1; D gene unclear. The CDR3 is 15 amino acids. Germline V gives CDR1 SGHAT, CDR2 FQNNGV. Written as DNA, the CDR3 is TGTGCCAGCAGCTTAGATGATTACACTGGCAATGAGCAGGTCTTC. This gives the protein CASSLDDYTGNEQVF.

The CDR3 loop reads CASSLRTSGDHEQFF. The CDR3 nucleotides read TGTGCCAGCAGCTTAAGGACTAGCGGGGACCATGAGCAGTTCTTC. The chain combines TRBV13 with TRBJ2-1; 12 bases are shared with TRBD2. The CDR3 loop spans 15 amino acids. CDR1 is PRHDT, CDR2 FYEKMQ, per germline (reference sequence). Trimming at V came to 2 bases and at J to 8 bases, leaving 4 bases not matched to a gene. Using reference TRBV13 and TRBJ2-1 for the parts outside the CDR3, the full variable domain is AAGVIQSPRHLIKEKRETATLKCYPIPRHDTVYWYQQGPGQDPQFLISFYEKMQSDKGSIPDRFSAQQFSDYHSELNMSSLELGDSALYFCASSLRTSGDHEQFFGPGTRLTVL.